The 24 T cell receptor beta chains listed next were all sequenced from one sample in a study of regulatory T cells in long-lasting Graves disease. Indicated time point: newly diagnosed GD, antithyroid drugs for less than 3 months. The TCR library was prepared using RNA isolated from PBMCs. CDR3-region Arm-PCR and iRepertoire HTBI primers produced the TCR beta libraries. TCRdb re-called the multiplex PCR reads through MiXCR, storing one row per CDR3 protein. The data hold under 700,000 distinct CDR3 sequences, with about 15% observed a single time. These data were also reused for a study on T cells in Graves' hyperthyroidism and ophthalmopathy.

The sample here was peripheral blood mononuclear cells (PBMCs), taken at new diagnosis, from a patient treated with antithyroid drugs. These receptors were obtained from a woman aged 40 to 65 with Graves disease.

This clonotype was picked up a small number of times. The rearrangement uses TRBV29-1 and TRBJ2-7; TRBD2 aligns across 7 bases. Per the germline V gene, CDR1 is SQVTM and CDR2 is ANQGSEA. With 5 bases clipped from V and 1 base from J, the junction kept 2 bases outside the gene matches. This CDR3 has 12 amino acids. CDR3 sequence: CSVKRGSYEQYF. CDR3 sequence (DNA): TGCAGCGTTAAGCGGGGTTCCTACGAGCAGTACTTC.

The sample holds one count of this clonotype. Just one base apart from a much larger clone, this may be a read error. DNA for the CDR3: TGTGCCGGCAGTTACGGTGGGCAGAGCTCCTACGAGCAGTACTTC. This gives the protein CAGSYGGQSSYEQYF. The gene calls are TRBV6-5 and TRBJ2-7; D remains unclear. The germline V gene encodes CDR1 MNHEY and CDR2 SVGAGI. The CDR3 contains 15 residues.

This clonotype has more than one count but fewer than ten. V usage is TRBV27 and J usage is TRBJ1-1; 7 bases match TRBD1. This CDR3 has 14 residues. V gave up 6 bases and J gave up 2 bases; unmatched junction bases: 6. Germline V gene lookup returns CDR1 MNHEY and CDR2 SMNVEV (reference sequence). CDR3 bases: TGTGCCAGCAGAAACGACAGGGCTAACACTGAAGCTTTCTTT. Its protein product is CASRNDRANTEAFF.

This clonotype was counted only a few times. This rearrangement joins TRBV6-1 to TRBJ1-6, with 9 bases that match TRBD1. The CDR3 is 15 amino acids. V trimming: 6 bases; J trimming: 7 bases; junction bases outside the gene matches: 7. Looked up from germline, CDR1 is MNHNS and CDR2 is SASEGT. CDR3 protein: CASSGTGQGNSPLHF. The CDR3 DNA reads as TGTGCCAGCAGCGGGACAGGGCAGGGGAATTCACCCCTCCACTTT.

This clonotype was recorded many times. The CDR3 DNA is TGTGCCAGCAGCCAAACAAGGTATTCTGAAGCTTTCTTT. Translation gives CASSQTRYSEAFF. This chain connects TRBV7-9 to TRBJ1-1, with D hard to call. V was trimmed by 5 bases and J by 6 bases, leaving 13 bases between them. CDR1 is SEHNR and CDR2 is FQNEAQ in the germline V gene (reference sequence). The CDR3 extends over 13 amino acids. Combining the CDR3 with reference TRBV7-9 and TRBJ1-1 gives the whole variable domain DTGVSQNPRHKITKRGQNVTFRCDPISEHNRLYWYRQTLGQGPEFLTYFQNEAQLEKSRLLSDRFSAERPKGSFSTLEIQRTEQGDSAMYLCASSQTRYSEAFFGQGTRLTVV.

This clonotype was detected ten times or more. J is TRBJ2-3 and V is TRBV2; D may be TRBD1 (6 bases). This CDR3 has 13 amino acids. V lost 6 bases to trimming and J lost 4 bases, with 11 bases between them. From germline, CDR1 is SNHLY and CDR2 FYNNEI. The CDR3: CASSQGFADTQYF. The DNA for the CDR3 is TGTGCCAGCAGCCAGGGGTTCGCAGATACGCAGTATTTT. Full variable domain (missing parts from reference TRBV2 and TRBJ2-3): EPEVTQTPSHQVTQMGQEVILRCVPISNHLYFYWYRQILGQKVEFLVSFYNNEISEKSEIFDDQFSVERPDGSNFTLKIRSTKLEDSAMYFCASSQGFADTQYFGPGTRLTVL.

Ten or more counts support this clonotype. DNA for the CDR3: TGTGCCAGCAGTTCGAGACTAGCGGGGCGGGGGGAAACGCAGTATTTT. Translation: CASSSRLAGRGETQYF. The chain links TRBV12-3 or TRBV12-4 to TRBJ2-3; 11 positions match TRBD2. V dropped 4 bases and J dropped 9; count of bases not matched to a gene: 12. The CDR3 is 16 residues long.

This clonotype was detected ten times or more. This chain connects TRBV18 to TRBJ1-1, with TRBD1 identical over 7 bases. Per germline, CDR1 KGHSH and CDR2 LQKENI. The CDR3 runs to 15 residues. Trimming removed 3 bases from V and 1 base from J; junction bases left unmatched: 5. The CDR3 region is CASSPFGTANTEAFF. CDR3 sequence (DNA): TGTGCCAGCTCACCGTTCGGGACAGCGAACACTGAAGCTTTCTTT. The full variable domain, its missing parts supplied by reference TRBV18 and TRBJ1-1, is NAGVMQNPRHLVRRRGQEARLRCSPMKGHSHVYWYRQLPEEGLKFMVYLQKENIIDESGMPKERFSAEFPKEGPSILRIQQVVRGDSAAYFCASSPFGTANTEAFFGQGTRLTVV.

This clonotype was counted many times. The CDR3 loop is CASSRDSFNYGYTF. CDR3 DNA sequence: TGTGCCAGCAGCCGGGACAGCTTTAACTATGGCTACACCTTC. V usage is TRBV3-1 and J usage is TRBJ1-2, with 7 positions matching TRBD1. With V trimmed by 4 bases and J by 1 base, 3 bases remained unmatched. The germline V gene has CDR1 LGHDT and CDR2 YNNKEL (reference sequence). The CDR3 loop spans 14 amino acids.

This clonotype was counted only a few times. The germline gene is not matched at one end of the junction; a read error may be the cause. The V and J genes are TRBV14 and TRBJ2-2, with D hard to call. CDR1 and CDR2 from the germline V gene are SGHDN and FVKESK. This CDR3 contains 13 residues. CDR3 in amino acids: CTSSPSQTGELFF. CDR3 coding DNA: TGTACCAGCAGCCCTTCACAAACCGGGGAGCTGTTTTTT.

This clonotype has a count of ten or more. This chain connects TRBV2 to TRBJ2-7; 13 bases align to TRBD2. The CDR3 runs to 15 residues. V was clipped by 4 bases and J by 7 bases; unmatched bases: 7. In germline, CDR1 is SNHLY, CDR2 FYNNEI. DNA for the CDR3: TGTGCCAGCAGTGTAACTAGCGGGGGGGCTTGGGAGCAGTACTTC. This encodes CASSVTSGGAWEQYF.

In this sample, this clonotype turned up a few times. The chain links TRBV19 to TRBJ2-3, with 7 bases lining up with TRBD1. The length of the CDR3 is 16 residues. V lost 4 bases and J lost 6; bases outside the gene matches: 13. The germline gives CDR1 LNHDA, CDR2 SQIVND (reference sequence). The CDR3 loop is CASSTTGSSRGDTQYF. In DNA, the CDR3 is TGTGCCAGTAGTACAACAGGGAGCTCCAGGGGGGATACGCAGTATTTT.

This rearrangement joins TRBV24-1 to TRBJ2-5; D is tentatively TRBD1 or TRBD2 (5 bases each). Trimming pared 5 bases from V and 4 bases from J, leaving 10 bases between. This CDR3 contains 13 residues. Germline V lookup: CDR1 KGHDR, CDR2 SFDVKD. The CDR3 spells CATSASGRETQYF. The CDR3 DNA reads TGTGCCACCAGTGCCTCAGGGAGAGAGACCCAGTACTTC.

The sample holds many counts of this clonotype. The gene calls are TRBV11-3 and TRBJ2-5, with TRBD2 identical over 10 bases. With 5 bases clipped from V and 3 bases from J, the junction kept 6 bases outside the gene matches. The CDR3 is 15 amino acids. Germline CDR1 is SGHNT and CDR2 is YENEEA. This CDR3 reads CASSPRLAGEETQYF. The CDR3 region has the DNA TGTGCCAGCAGCCCGAGGCTAGCGGGGGAAGAGACCCAGTACTTC.

There are many counts of this clonotype. The rearrangement uses TRBV2 and TRBJ2-7, with TRBD1 identical over 9 bases. Germline V CDR1 and CDR2: SNHLY, FYNNEI. The length of the CDR3 is 15 residues. Germline trimming cut 6 bases from V and 4 bases from J; bases unmatched to any gene: 10. CDR3 residues: CASRDGTGFHYEQYF. DNA of the CDR3: TGTGCCAGCAGGGACGGGACAGGGTTTCATTACGAGCAGTACTTC. The whole variable domain, remainder taken from reference TRBV2 and TRBJ2-7, is EPEVTQTPSHQVTQMGQEVILRCVPISNHLYFYWYRQILGQKVEFLVSFYNNEISEKSEIFDDQFSVERPDGSNFTLKIRSTKLEDSAMYFCASRDGTGFHYEQYFGPGTRLTVT.

This clonotype was counted at least ten times. This sequence joins TRBV12-3 or TRBV12-4 and TRBJ2-5, with 12 bases identical to TRBD2. There are 16 residues in the CDR3. J gave up 5 bases and V 5 bases, and 9 bases lay outside the gene matches. CDR3 DNA sequence: TGTGCCAGCAGTCGACGACTAGCGGGGGCGGGGGAGACCCAGTACTTC. It is translated as CASSRRLAGAGETQYF.

The chain links TRBV19 to TRBJ1-5, with TRBD1 identical over 7 bases. Germline CDR1 and CDR2: LNHDA and SQIVND (reference sequence). The CDR3 consists of 15 residues. The trim removed 9 bases at V and 5 bases at J, leaving 13 bases unmatched. CDR3 sequence reads: CASRDRGQSDQPQHF. CDR3 DNA sequence: TGTGCCAGCAGAGATCGGGGACAGAGTGATCAGCCCCAGCATTTT. The complete variable domain, with remaining parts taken from reference TRBV19 and TRBJ1-5, reads DGGITQSPKYLFRKEGQNVTLSCEQNLNHDAMYWYRQDPGQGLRLIYYSQIVNDFQKGDIAEGYSVSREKKESFPLTVTSAQKNPTAFYLCASRDRGQSDQPQHFGDGTRLSIL.

CDR3 in DNA: TGCGCCAGCAGCCTGGGTATTGATTCACCCCTCCACTTT. Amino acids: CASSLGIDSPLHF. The V and J genes are TRBV5-1 and TRBJ1-6; D gene uncertain. The length of the CDR3 is 13 residues. The germline V and J ends were trimmed by 4 bases and 8 bases, with 10 bases remaining between them. The germline V gene encodes CDR1 SGHRS and CDR2 YFSETQ.

The CDR3 region has the DNA TGCGCCAGCAGCTTGGCGAGGGGAACAAGTTCTAATGAAAAACTGTTTTTT. Its protein product is CASSLARGTSSNEKLFF. The chain joins TRBV5-1 to TRBJ1-4; TRBD1 might be the D (5 bases). This CDR3 has 17 amino acids. Germline V lookup: CDR1 SGHRS, CDR2 YFSETQ. V lost 0 bases, J lost 3 bases, and 15 bases lay in between.

In this sample, this clonotype turned up many times. This chain links TRBV12-3 or TRBV12-4 with TRBJ1-1; D not resolved. V lost 4 bases and J 7 bases, leaving 7 bases between the germline ends. The CDR3 is 11 amino acids. The CDR3 nucleotides read TGTGCCAGCAGTTGGCTTGTTGAAGCTTTCTTT. It yields the protein CASSWLVEAFF.

This clonotype was seen more than once but under ten times. The chain has TRBV10-3 and TRBJ2-5; D unclear. The germline V gene encodes CDR1 ENHRY and CDR2 SYGVKD. V was shortened by 8 bases and J by 4 bases, with 14 bases between the two germline ends. The CDR3 is 13 residues long. CDR3 sequence: CAIHGQLGETQYF. CDR3 sequence (DNA): TGTGCCATCCATGGGCAGCTAGGAGAGACCCAGTACTTC.

This clonotype appeared many times. This sequence joins TRBV11-2 and TRBJ2-7; D gene unclear. Germline loops: CDR1 SGHAT, CDR2 FQNNGV. The length of the CDR3 is 13 residues. Trimming shortened V by 2 bases and J by 2 bases, and 7 bases separated the two germline ends. DNA for the CDR3: TGTGCCAGCAGCTTATCTGTGACCTACGAGCAGTACTTC. This translates into CASSLSVTYEQYF.

The J gene is TRBJ2-2, the V gene TRBV28; the D is unclear. The V end was cut by 8 bases, the J end by 1 base, with 5 bases between. The germline CDR1 and CDR2 sequences are MDHEN and SYDVKM. The CDR3 sequence is 12 residues long. The CDR3 region is CASLRNTGELFF. CDR3 nucleotide sequence: TGTGCCAGCCTGAGGAACACCGGGGAGCTGTTTTTT.

The chain joins TRBV4-1 to TRBJ2-7; a possible D gene is TRBD2 (5 bases). The CDR3 is made up of 14 amino acids. V shed 4 bases and J shed 2 bases, with 12 bases lying between them. Looked up from germline, CDR1 is MGHRA and CDR2 is YSYEKL. The CDR3 here is CASSLQTGTYEQYF. As DNA, the CDR3 is TGCGCCAGCAGCCTGCAGACGGGGACCTACGAGCAGTACTTC.